The 7 T cell receptor beta chains below were found in one sample sequenced in a study of T cells in Graves' hyperthyroidism and ophthalmopathy. Using RNA transcripts as the source, TCR beta CDR3 regions were amplified. The HTBI set primed first-round TCR CDR3 RT-PCR. TCRdb ran MiXCR on the multiplex PCR reads and lists one entry per CDR3 protein. This repertoire shows a few hundred thousand distinct CDR3 sequences, 15% to 18% found once; its top ten account for 7.7%. Material for sequencing was blood. These receptors all come from a woman in her late teens or twenties with Graves' hyperthyroidism.

This clonotype has a handful of counts. The rearrangement uses TRBV16 and TRBJ2-5, with D tentatively TRBD1 (6 bases). The CDR3 is 12 residues long. Trimming pared 7 bases from V and 10 bases from J, leaving 16 bases between. The V gene's germline CDR1 is KGHSY and CDR2 FQNENV. The CDR3 loop reads CASTQGKEDQYF. The CDR3 nucleotides are TGTGCCAGCACCCAGGGGAAAGAAGACCAGTACTTC.

This chain links TRBV27 with TRBJ2-1, with D unresolved. Trimming shortened V by 6 bases and J by 0 bases, and 12 bases separated the two germline ends. This CDR3 comprises 15 residues. Germline CDR1 MNHEY, CDR2 SMNVEV (reference sequence). This CDR3 is CASRAGRSSYNEQFF. The CDR3, as DNA: TGTGCCAGCAGGGCCGGACGTAGCTCCTACAATGAGCAGTTCTTC.

This clonotype was seen repeatedly, ten times or more. The rearrangement joins TRBV2 to TRBJ2-3; 7 bases are a match to TRBD1. The CDR3 covers 14 residues. The junction had 7 bases not matched to a gene; V was cut back by 8 bases and J by 2 bases. Germline V lookup: CDR1 SNHLY, CDR2 FYNNEI. In nucleotides, the CDR3 is TGTGCCAGCGGGGGACAGACCCACACAGATACGCAGTATTTT. Protein sequence: CASGGQTHTDTQYF.

The chain combines TRBV18 with TRBJ1-4; 11 bases fit TRBD1. Germline CDR1 KGHSH, CDR2 LQKENI. This CDR3 has 18 amino acids. V was clipped by 3 bases and J by 3 bases; unmatched bases: 9. CDR3 coding DNA: TGTGCCAGCTCACCCGGGACAGGGGGGCCAGCGGCTAATGAAAAACTGTTTTTT. Protein: CASSPGTGGPAANEKLFF.

This clonotype was detected only a few times. The chain links TRBV9 to TRBJ2-3, with D perhaps matching TRBD2 (5 bases). The CDR3 is 15 amino acids. Germline CDR1 reads SGDLS; CDR2 reads YYNGEE. The V end was cut by 3 bases, the J end by 1 base, with 12 bases between. The CDR3 sequence is CASSGLGVGTDTQYF. CDR3 nucleotides: TGTGCCAGCAGCGGACTCGGGGTCGGCACAGATACGCAGTATTTT.

In this sample, this clonotype turned up a few times. This chain joins TRBV14 and TRBJ2-7; D is possibly TRBD1 (5 bases). The CDR3 length is 15 residues. V lost 0 bases and J 3 bases, leaving 12 bases between the germline ends. Germline lookup yields CDR1 SGHDN and CDR2 FVKESK. CDR3 DNA sequence: TGTGCCAGCAGCCAAGATTTCGGCAGGGACTACGAGCAGTACTTC. Protein: CASSQDFGRDYEQYF.

This clonotype was detected only a few times. Its ends do not fully match the called genes, so a read error is possible. The V and J genes are TRBV2 and TRBJ2-2, with D possibly being TRBD2 (5 bases). This CDR3 is 12 amino acids long. Per germline, CDR1 SNHLY and CDR2 FYNNEI. The CDR3 region has the DNA TGTGCCAGCACCACAAACACCGGGGAGCTGCTTTTT. Translated: CASTTNTGELLF.